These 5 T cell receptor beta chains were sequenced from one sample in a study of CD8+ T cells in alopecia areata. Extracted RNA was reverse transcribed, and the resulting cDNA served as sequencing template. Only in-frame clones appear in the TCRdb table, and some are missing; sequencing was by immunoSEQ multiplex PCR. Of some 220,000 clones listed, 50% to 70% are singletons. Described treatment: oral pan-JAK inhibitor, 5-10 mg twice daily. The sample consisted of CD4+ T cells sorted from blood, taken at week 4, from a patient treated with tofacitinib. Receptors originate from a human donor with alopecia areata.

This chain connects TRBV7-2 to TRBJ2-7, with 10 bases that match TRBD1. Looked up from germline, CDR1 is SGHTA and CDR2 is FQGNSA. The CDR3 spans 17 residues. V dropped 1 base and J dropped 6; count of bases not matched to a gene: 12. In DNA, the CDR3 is TGTGCCAGCAGCTTAGGGACAGGGGGGACATCTATCGGCGAGCAGTACTTC. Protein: CASSLGTGGTSIGEQYF.

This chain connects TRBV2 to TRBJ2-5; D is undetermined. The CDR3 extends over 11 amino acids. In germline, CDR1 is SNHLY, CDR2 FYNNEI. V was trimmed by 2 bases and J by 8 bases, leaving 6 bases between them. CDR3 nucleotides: TGTGCCAGCAGTGAACCTAACACCCAGTACTTC. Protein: CASSEPNTQYF.

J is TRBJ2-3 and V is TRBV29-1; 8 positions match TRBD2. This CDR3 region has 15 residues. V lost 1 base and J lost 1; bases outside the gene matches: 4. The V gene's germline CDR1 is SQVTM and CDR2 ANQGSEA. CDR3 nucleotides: TGCAGCGTTGAAGTTGCTAGCGGGCGCACAGATACGCAGTATTTT. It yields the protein CSVEVASGRTDTQYF.

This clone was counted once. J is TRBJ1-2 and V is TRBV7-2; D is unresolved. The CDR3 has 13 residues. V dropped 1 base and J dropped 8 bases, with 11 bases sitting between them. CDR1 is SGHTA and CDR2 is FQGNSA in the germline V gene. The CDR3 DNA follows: TGTGCCAGCAGCTTAGTCCCACGAGAGGGCTACACCTTC. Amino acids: CASSLVPREGYTF.

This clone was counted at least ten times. The CDR3 loop reads CASRLLGDYEQYF. In nucleotides, the CDR3 is TGTGCCAGCAGACTCCTGGGGGACTACGAGCAGTACTTC. The genes are TRBV7-2 and TRBJ2-7, with D possibly called TRBD1 or TRBD2 (5 bases each). Germline-derived CDR1 and CDR2 are SGHTA and FQGNSA. V gave up 6 bases and J gave up 3 bases, with 12 bases separating them. The CDR3 has 13 amino acids.